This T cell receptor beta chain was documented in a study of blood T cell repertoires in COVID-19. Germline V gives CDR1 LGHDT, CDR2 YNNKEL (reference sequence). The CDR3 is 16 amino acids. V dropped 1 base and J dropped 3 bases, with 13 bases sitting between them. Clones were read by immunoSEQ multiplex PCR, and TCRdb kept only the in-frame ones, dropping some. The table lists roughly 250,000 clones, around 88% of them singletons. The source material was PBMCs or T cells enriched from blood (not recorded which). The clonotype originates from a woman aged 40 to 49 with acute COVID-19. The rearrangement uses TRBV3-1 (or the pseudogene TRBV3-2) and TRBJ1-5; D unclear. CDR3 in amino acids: CASSQGRVLNNQPQHF. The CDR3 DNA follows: TGTGCCAGCAGCCAAGGGCGGGTTCTGAACAATCAGCCCCAGCATTTT.